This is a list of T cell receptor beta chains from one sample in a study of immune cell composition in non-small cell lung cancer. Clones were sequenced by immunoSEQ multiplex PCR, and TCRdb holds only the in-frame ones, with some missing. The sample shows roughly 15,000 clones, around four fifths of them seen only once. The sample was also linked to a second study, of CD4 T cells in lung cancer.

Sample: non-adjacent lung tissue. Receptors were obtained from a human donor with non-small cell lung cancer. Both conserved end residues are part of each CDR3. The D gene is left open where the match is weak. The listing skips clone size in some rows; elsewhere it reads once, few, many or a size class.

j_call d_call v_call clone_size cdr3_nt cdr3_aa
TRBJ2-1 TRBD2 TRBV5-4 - TGTGCCAGCAGCTCCGGACTAGCGGGGGGCTCCTACAATGAGCAGTTCTTC CASSSGLAGGSYNEQFF
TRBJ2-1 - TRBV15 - TGTGCCACCAGCATAGACCGGAGCTCCTACAATGAGCAGTTCTTC CATSIDRSSYNEQFF
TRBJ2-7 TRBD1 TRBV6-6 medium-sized TGTGCCAGCAGAGGAACCTCCGACAGGGAAAACGAGCAGTACTTC CASRGTSDRENEQYF
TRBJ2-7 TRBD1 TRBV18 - TGTGCCAGCTCACCACTCGTTCAGGGGGACGAGCAGTACTTC CASSPLVQGDEQYF
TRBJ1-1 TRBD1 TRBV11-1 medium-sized TGTGCCAGCAGCCGACAGGGCAACACTGAAGCTTTCTTT CASSRQGNTEAFF
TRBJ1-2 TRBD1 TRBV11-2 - TGTGCCAGCAGCCCTACCGGGACAGGGGTTGACTATGGCTACACCTTC CASSPTGTGVDYGYTF
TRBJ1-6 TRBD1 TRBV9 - TGTGCCAGCAGCGTTGGGATGACAGGGGGCGTCAATTCACCCCTCCACTTT CASSVGMTGGVNSPLHF
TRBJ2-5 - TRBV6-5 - TGTGCCAGCAGTTACACGGGTGCAGAGACCCAGTACTTC CASSYTGAETQYF
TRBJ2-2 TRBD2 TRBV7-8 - TGTGCCAGCAGCATTTCTAGCGGGGGGGCCAACACCGGGGAGCTGTTTTTT CASSISSGGANTGELFF
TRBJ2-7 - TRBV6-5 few TGTGCCATCAGTGAGGTAACTGCCTCCTACGAGCAGTACTTC CAISEVTASYEQYF
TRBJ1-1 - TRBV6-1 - TGTGCCAGCAGTGCATCAGGACTCACTGAAGCTTTCTTT CASSASGLTEAFF
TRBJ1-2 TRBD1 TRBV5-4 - TGCGCCAGCAGCCAATGGACAGGGGTGAATTATGGCTACACCTTC CASSQWTGVNYGYTF
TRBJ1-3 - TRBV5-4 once TGTGCCAGCAGCTTTCCGTCTGAACCCATATATTTT CASSFPSEPIYF
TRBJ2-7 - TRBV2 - TGTGCCAGCAGTGAAGGGGTCACGGGGGCCTACGAGCAGTACTTC CASSEGVTGAYEQYF
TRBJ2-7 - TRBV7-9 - TGTGCCAGCAGCTTCACTACAGGGCGGAACTCCTACGAGCAGTACTTC CASSFTTGRNSYEQYF
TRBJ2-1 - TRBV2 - TGTGCCAGCAGTGAAGCCCAAGGTAGATCCTACAATGAGCAGTTCTTC CASSEAQGRSYNEQFF
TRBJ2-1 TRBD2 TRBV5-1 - TGCGCCAGCAGCTCTAGCGGGGGGGCCGGGACTGAGCAGTTCTTC CASSSSGGAGTEQFF
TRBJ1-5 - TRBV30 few TGTGCCTGGAGTGAGGGTACCCATAGCAATCAGCCCCAGCATTTT CAWSEGTHSNQPQHF
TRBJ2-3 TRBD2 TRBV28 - TGTGCCAGCAGTTCGGGACTAGGTCGCACAGATACGCAGTATTTT CASSSGLGRTDTQYF
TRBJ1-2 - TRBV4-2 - TGTGCCAGCAGGCCCCACAGCGATAGTAACTATGGCTACACCTTC CASRPHSDSNYGYTF
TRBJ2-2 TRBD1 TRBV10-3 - TGTGCCTCCTCACCGGGACAGGGGGCGCCGGTCACCGGGGAGCTGTTTTTT CASSPGQGAPVTGELFF
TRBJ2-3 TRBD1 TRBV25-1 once TGTGCCAGCAGTCCGACAGGGACAGGGGCAGATACGCAGTATTTT CASSPTGTGADTQYF
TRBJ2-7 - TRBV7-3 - TGTGCCAGCAGCGATACAGGGTTAGGAGAGCAGTACTTC CASSDTGLGEQYF
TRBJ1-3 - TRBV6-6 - TGTGCCAGCAGCATGGAGTGGAACACCATATATTTT CASSMEWNTIYF
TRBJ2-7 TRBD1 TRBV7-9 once TGTGCCAGCAGCTTACAGGGGGCGGGATGGGACGAGCAGTACTTC CASSLQGAGWDEQYF
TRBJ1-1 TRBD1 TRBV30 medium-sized TGTGCCTGGATTAAACGGGACAGGAGCACTGAAGCTTTCTTT CAWIKRDRSTEAFF
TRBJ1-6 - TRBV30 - TGTGCCTGTTCGGGGGAATATAATTCACCCCTCCACTTT CACSGEYNSPLHF
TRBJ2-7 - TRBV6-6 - TGTGCCAGCAGTATGGACGGCTACGAGCAGTACTTC CASSMDGYEQYF
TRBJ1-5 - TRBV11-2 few TGTGCCAGCAGCTTAGATAGATGGCAGCCCCAGCATTTT CASSLDRWQPQHF
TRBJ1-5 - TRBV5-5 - TGTGCCAGCAGCACAATAGGGGGAGGGAGCAATCAGCCCCAGCATTTT CASSTIGGGSNQPQHF
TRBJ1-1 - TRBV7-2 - TGTGCCAGCAGCTTTAGCATGAACACTGAAGCTTTCTTT CASSFSMNTEAFF
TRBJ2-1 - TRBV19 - TGTGCCGCCTCGGGGTACAATGAGCAGTTCTTC CAASGYNEQFF
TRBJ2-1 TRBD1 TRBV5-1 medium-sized TGCGCCAGCAGCCCGGGACAGGGGACCTACAATGAGCAGTTCTTC CASSPGQGTYNEQFF
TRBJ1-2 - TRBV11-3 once TGTGCCAGCAGCCAGGGAACCAACTATGGCTACACCTTC CASSQGTNYGYTF
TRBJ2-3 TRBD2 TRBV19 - TGTGCCAGTAGTAATAGCGGGGGTTCAAATACGCAGTATTTT CASSNSGGSNTQYF
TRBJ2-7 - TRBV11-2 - TGTGCCAGCAGCTTCCCAAATGGTTGGTCTTACGAGCAGTACTTC CASSFPNGWSYEQYF